The TCR beta chain under discussion was sequenced for a study of blood T cell repertoires in COVID-19. Study overall: Nucleic acid was either cDNA or gDNA, and it came from T cells, B-cell-depleted T cells, or PBMCs.

How the authors handled the data: The assay estimated nucleated cells by amplifying reference gene primers. TCRdb keeps only in-frame clones here, not all; method: immunoSEQ multiplex PCR. That table gives V, J and clone size, and the DNA gave D and trimming. The repertoire holds some 240,000 clones, with about 91% as singletons. V lost 4 bases and J lost 0, with 17 bases in between. The germline CDR1 and CDR2 sequences are SGDLS and YYNGEE. The CDR3 has 17 amino acids. The clonotype originates from a woman aged 40 to 50 who had recovered from COVID-19. The sequencing sample was made of peripheral blood. The chain carries TRBV9 and TRBJ1-3; possibly TRBD1 for D (5 bases). In DNA form, the CDR3 reads TGTGCCAGCAGCCCTTTTCCCCAGGGTTTCTCTGGAAACACCATATATTTT. Protein product: CASSPFPQGFSGNTIYF.